These 26 T cell receptor beta chains were sequenced from one sample in a study of technical replicates of blood from several donors. TCRdb keeps only in-frame clones here, not all; method: immunoSEQ multiplex PCR. The table has 85,000 to 90,000 clones, around 90% seen once. The sample consisted of T cells isolated from PBMCs. All receptors derive from a human donor in good health.

The V call is TRBV30, the J call TRBJ1-2; possibly TRBD1 for D (5 bases). This CDR3 comprises 11 residues. CDR1 is GTSNPN and CDR2 is SVGIG in the germline V gene (reference sequence). V gave up 4 bases and J gave up 5 bases, with 8 bases separating them. In DNA, the CDR3 is TGTGCCTGGATTCGGGGGTATGGCTACACCTTC. This codes for CAWIRGYGYTF.

V and J are TRBV27 and TRBJ2-3, with a weak D call TRBD2 (7 bases). The V end was cut by 0 bases, the J end by 3 bases, with 13 bases between. Germline lookup yields CDR1 MNHEY and CDR2 SMNVEV (reference sequence). This CDR3 contains 16 residues. This CDR3 reads CASSLSVGGRTDTQYF. In DNA, the CDR3 is TGTGCCAGCAGTTTATCCGTGGGGGGGCGTACAGATACGCAGTATTTT.

This sequence joins TRBV11-2 and TRBJ2-2; D may be TRBD1 (6 bases). Germline V gene data show CDR1 as SGHAT and CDR2 as FQNNGV. This CDR3 region has 15 residues. Trimming stripped 6 bases from V and 3 bases from J, with 14 bases between. The chain's CDR3 is CASRSRDIYTGELFF. CDR3 in DNA: TGTGCCAGCAGGTCCCGGGACATTTACACCGGGGAGCTGTTTTTT. The full variable domain, completed using reference TRBV11-2 and TRBJ2-2, is EAGVAQSPRYKIIEKRQSVAFWCNPISGHATLYWYQQILGQGPKLLIQFQNNGVVDDSQLPKDRFSAERLKGVDSTLKIQPAKLEDSAVYLCASRSRDIYTGELFFGEGSRLTVL.

This clone was seen only once. Here the CDR3 reads CASSYRQGDEQFF. DNA for the CDR3: TGCGCCAGCAGCTATAGACAGGGAGATGAGCAGTTCTTC. The chain uses TRBV5-1 and TRBJ2-1, with 7 positions matching TRBD1. V was clipped by 3 bases and J by 8 bases; unmatched bases: 5. The germline V gene has CDR1 SGHRS and CDR2 YFSETQ. The CDR3 covers 13 residues.

The gene calls are TRBV10-3 and TRBJ2-7, with 8 bases lining up with TRBD1. With V trimmed by 8 bases and J by 5 bases, 11 bases remained unmatched. The V gene's germline CDR1 is ENHRY and CDR2 SYGVKD. The CDR3 has 14 residues. For the CDR3, the DNA is TGTGCCATCGCAAAATCGGACAGGGCGAACGAGCAGTACTTC. Protein sequence: CAIAKSDRANEQYF.

The V and J genes are TRBV28 and TRBJ2-3; possibly TRBD1 for D (6 bases). The germline V and J ends were trimmed by 6 bases and 2 bases, with 15 bases remaining between them. Germline loops: CDR1 MDHEN, CDR2 SYDVKM. CDR3 size: 15 residues. The CDR3 region is CASRGAGANTDTQYF. The DNA of the CDR3 is TGTGCCAGCAGGGGGGCGGGTGCGAACACAGATACGCAGTATTTT.

This clone appeared a single time. The rearrangement joins TRBV27 to TRBJ2-1, with unresolved D. In germline, CDR1 is MNHEY, CDR2 SMNVEV (reference sequence). The CDR3 runs 15 residues. Trimming cost V 3 bases and J 4 bases, with 13 bases left between them. This chain's CDR3 is CASSLETGLYNEQFF. CDR3 coding DNA: TGTGCCAGCAGTTTGGAGACTGGCCTTTACAATGAGCAGTTCTTC.

The chain links TRBV4-1 to TRBJ2-3; 11 positions match TRBD2. The CDR3 loop spans 18 amino acids. Germline V gene data show CDR1 as MGHRA and CDR2 as YSYEKL. The junction had 15 bases not matched to a gene; V was cut back by 6 bases and J by 4 bases. The CDR3 DNA sequence: TGCGCCAGCAGTCCGGTGGACATGACTAGCGGGGAACCAGATACGCAGTATTTT. It encodes CASSPVDMTSGEPDTQYF.

The chain recombines TRBV15 with TRBJ1-2; 9 bases agree with TRBD1. V trimming: 3 bases; J trimming: 4 bases; junction bases outside the gene matches: 0. Germline CDR1 and CDR2: LNHNV and YYDKDF (reference sequence). The CDR3 length is 13 residues. CDR3 protein: CATSRGQGYGYTF. CDR3 bases: TGTGCCACCAGCAGGGGACAGGGCTATGGCTACACCTTC.

This chain uses TRBV27 with TRBJ2-5; 8 nucleotides match TRBD1. Germline V CDR1 and CDR2: MNHEY, SMNVEV (reference sequence). CDR3 length: 15 residues. Trimming removed 7 bases from V and 3 bases from J; junction bases left unmatched: 10. DNA for the CDR3: TGTGCCAGCACGGGGGCAGGGGGCGGGGAAGAGACCCAGTACTTC. This gives the protein CASTGAGGGEETQYF.

The chain couples TRBV5-4 to TRBJ2-3; 13 bases map to TRBD2. The CDR3 loop spans 16 amino acids. In germline, CDR1 is SGHNT, CDR2 YYREEE (reference sequence). The ends lost 0 bases at V and 8 bases at J; junction bases unmatched: 6. The CDR3 spells CASSLGTSGGAATQYF. CDR3 nucleotide sequence: TGTGCCAGCAGCTTGGGTACTAGCGGGGGGGCGGCTACGCAGTATTTT. The whole variable domain, filled in from reference TRBV5-4 and TRBJ2-3, reads ETGVTQSPTHLIKTRGQQVTLRCSSQSGHNTVSWYQQALGQGPQFIFQYYREEENGRGNFPPRFSGLQFPNYSSELNVNALELDDSALYLCASSLGTSGGAATQYFGPGTRLTVL.

The chain couples TRBV7-9 to TRBJ2-7; 8 nucleotides agree with TRBD2. V lost 4 bases and J lost 7; bases outside the gene matches: 3. CDR1 is SEHNR and CDR2 is FQNEAQ in the germline V gene (reference sequence). The length of the CDR3 is 12 residues. CDR3 region: CASSYPGGEQYF. The CDR3 DNA is TGTGCCAGCAGCTACCCGGGGGGGGAGCAGTACTTC.

This clone was seen once. The V gene is TRBV5-1, the J gene TRBJ2-2, with 12 bases that match TRBD2. Germline CDR1 SGHRS, CDR2 YFSETQ. The V gene end was trimmed by 9 bases and the J gene end by 6 bases; junction bases not matched to a gene: 9. The CDR3 totals 15 residues. The CDR3, as DNA: TGCGCCACCTCGAACCTAGCGGGGGGGTCCGGGGAGCTGTTTTTT. It encodes CATSNLAGGSGELFF.

The chain has TRBV6-6 and TRBJ2-7, with a tentative D call TRBD1 (6 bases). V lost 2 bases to trimming and J lost 3 bases, with 11 bases between them. The CDR3 loop spans 14 amino acids. Germline V gene data show CDR1 as MNHNY and CDR2 as SVGAGI (reference sequence). CDR3 sequence: CASSYDRTNYEQYF. CDR3 DNA: TGTGCCAGCAGTTACGACAGGACGAACTACGAGCAGTACTTC.

The V gene is TRBV28, the J gene TRBJ1-2; 8 bases map to TRBD1. J gave up 7 bases and V 5 bases, and 9 bases lay outside the gene matches. The CDR3 is 14 amino acids. Germline CDR1 reads MDHEN; CDR2 reads SYDVKM. The CDR3 is CASSVTGGTFGYTF. CDR3 bases: TGTGCCAGCAGTGTAACAGGGGGGACGTTTGGCTACACCTTC.

V is TRBV11-3 and J is TRBJ2-7; D is undetermined. Germline-derived CDR1 and CDR2 are SGHNT and YENEEA. The CDR3 is made up of 14 amino acids. The ends were cut back, 1 base at V and 2 bases at J, with 9 bases in the middle. The CDR3 region is CASSLGAGTYEQYF. The CDR3 DNA reads TGTGCCAGCAGCTTAGGAGCAGGTACCTACGAGCAGTACTTC.

The chain links TRBV4-2 to TRBJ1-3, with D unclear. The germline V and J ends were trimmed by 0 bases and 0 bases, with 9 bases remaining between them. This CDR3 is built from 16 residues. Germline V gives CDR1 LGHNA, CDR2 YNFKEQ. The CDR3 region has the DNA TGTGCCAGCAGCCAAGATTTAGTTTACTCTGGAAACACCATATATTTT. Amino acid sequence: CASSQDLVYSGNTIYF.

CDR3: CASSDLGREETQYF. DNA of the CDR3: TGCGCCAGCAGTGACCTCGGGAGGGAAGAGACCCAGTACTTC. The chain has TRBV10-2 and TRBJ2-5; 8 bases line up with TRBD2. V shed 3 bases and J 3 bases; nucleotides not matched to a gene: 3. This CDR3 has 14 residues. Germline values: CDR1 WSHSY, CDR2 SAAADI.

The rearrangement joins TRBV2 to TRBJ2-7, with D possibly being TRBD1 (5 bases). Deletions cut 3 bases from V and 2 bases from J, with 8 bases between. Germline values: CDR1 SNHLY, CDR2 FYNNEI. The CDR3 is made up of 13 amino acids. Written as DNA, the CDR3 is TGTGCCAGCAGTGATAAGGGGCCCTACGAGCAGTACTTC. It encodes CASSDKGPYEQYF.

The J gene is TRBJ2-7, the V gene TRBV19; 7 nucleotides agree with TRBD1. The CDR3 has 15 residues. The V gene end was trimmed by 1 base and the J gene end by 0 bases; junction bases not matched to a gene: 3. Germline CDR1 reads LNHDA; CDR2 reads SQIVND (reference sequence). The CDR3 coding sequence is TGTGCCAGTAGTATAGGCGCAGGGGGCTCCTACGAGCAGTACTTC. Its protein is CASSIGAGGSYEQYF. The variable domain in full, with the rest retrieved from reference TRBV19 and TRBJ2-7, is DGGITQSPKYLFRKEGQNVTLSCEQNLNHDAMYWYRQDPGQGLRLIYYSQIVNDFQKGDIAEGYSVSREKKESFPLTVTSAQKNPTAFYLCASSIGAGGSYEQYFGPGTRLTVT.

This clone was observed once. This chain connects TRBV15 to TRBJ2-2, with a possible D match to TRBD2 (6 bases). The CDR3 sequence is 19 residues long. V dropped 2 bases and J dropped 5 bases, with 24 bases sitting between them. CDR1 LNHNV and CDR2 YYDKDF come from the germline V gene (reference sequence). The CDR3 here is CATSRNPSAAGLSTGELFF. The CDR3 bases are TGTGCCACCAGCAGAAACCCATCTGCCGCCGGACTATCTACCGGGGAGCTGTTTTTT.

The chain uses TRBV7-9 and TRBJ2-1; 14 bases fit TRBD2. This CDR3 contains 18 residues. After removal of 6 bases from V and 7 bases from J, the junction contained 14 bases not matched to a gene. The germline V gene encodes CDR1 SEHNR and CDR2 FQNEAQ (reference sequence). CDR3 nucleotide sequence: TGTGCCAGCAGGCTTCCGGTGGCGACTAGCGGGGGGGCTAATGAGCAGTTCTTC. It encodes CASRLPVATSGGANEQFF.

This clone has a handful of counts. The rearrangement joins TRBV30 to TRBJ1-5; D is possibly TRBD1 (6 bases). Trimming took off 6 bases at V and 5 bases at J, with 17 bases between the two ends. In germline, CDR1 is GTSNPN, CDR2 SVGIG (reference sequence). CDR3 length: 14 amino acids. The CDR3 DNA reads TGTGCCTGCCAAGAAGGGACATATTATCAGCCCCAGCATTTT. Amino acids: CACQEGTYYQPQHF.

This clone was detected only a few times. This chain uses TRBV19 with TRBJ1-4, with D maybe TRBD1 (5 bases). The CDR3 consists of 14 residues. Trimming pared 6 bases from V and 8 bases from J, leaving 16 bases between. Per germline, CDR1 LNHDA and CDR2 SQIVND (reference sequence). CDR3 in amino acids: CASSGGQAGEKLFF. DNA of the CDR3: TGTGCCAGTAGCGGGGGTCAGGCTGGGGAAAAACTGTTTTTT. The whole variable domain, remainder taken from reference TRBV19 and TRBJ1-4, is DGGITQSPKYLFRKEGQNVTLSCEQNLNHDAMYWYRQDPGQGLRLIYYSQIVNDFQKGDIAEGYSVSREKKESFPLTVTSAQKNPTAFYLCASSGGQAGEKLFFGSGTQLSVL.

This rearrangement joins TRBV6-1 to TRBJ2-7, with 7 nucleotides matching TRBD1. V dropped 6 bases and J dropped 3; count of bases not matched to a gene: 8. The CDR3 runs 14 residues. Per germline, CDR1 MNHNS and CDR2 SASEGT. The CDR3 DNA is TGTGCCAGCAGCAGGGGGTACCCACACTACGAGCAGTACTTC. It translates to CASSRGYPHYEQYF.

This rearrangement joins TRBV11-2 to TRBJ2-6; 12 bases align to TRBD1. Germline V lookup: CDR1 SGHAT, CDR2 FQNNGV. V gave up 0 bases and J gave up 1 base; unmatched junction bases: 4. The CDR3 loop spans 19 amino acids. The CDR3, as DNA: TGTGCCAGCAGCTTAGACCGGGACAGGGGGCTGTCTGGGGCCAACGTCCTGACTTTC. It codes for CASSLDRDRGLSGANVLTF.